This T cell receptor (beta chain) was observed in a study of T cell responses to AZD1222 COVID-19 vaccine. Broader study findings: After two AZD1222 doses, spike-specific TCR breadth and depth rose versus day 0. Dominant at 160-218 and 743-854, vaccine-associated CD4 TCRs also spanned spike. Reportedly, close to half of spike-specific TCRs are directed against unmutated variant regions.

Germline V gene sequence: CDR1 KGHSH, CDR2 LQKENI. CDR3 length equals 11 residues. This clone was seen once. The antigen remains undetermined. Germline and junction disagree at one end, which may indicate a read error. Repertoires were generated with immunoSEQ multiplex PCR, while TCRdb's copy carries only in-frame clones and drops some. Seen here are roughly 180,000 clones, about nine tenths observed once, and the top ten hold around 3%. This chain connects TRBV18 to TRBJ2-3, with 9 positions matching TRBD1. Sequences were derived from peripheral blood, sampled on day 0 of AZD1222 vaccination. This TCR was sampled from an adult in good health. CDR3 sequence reads: CASLGTGPLNF. The CDR3 DNA is TGTGCCAGCCTCGGGACAGGGCCCTTGAATTTT.